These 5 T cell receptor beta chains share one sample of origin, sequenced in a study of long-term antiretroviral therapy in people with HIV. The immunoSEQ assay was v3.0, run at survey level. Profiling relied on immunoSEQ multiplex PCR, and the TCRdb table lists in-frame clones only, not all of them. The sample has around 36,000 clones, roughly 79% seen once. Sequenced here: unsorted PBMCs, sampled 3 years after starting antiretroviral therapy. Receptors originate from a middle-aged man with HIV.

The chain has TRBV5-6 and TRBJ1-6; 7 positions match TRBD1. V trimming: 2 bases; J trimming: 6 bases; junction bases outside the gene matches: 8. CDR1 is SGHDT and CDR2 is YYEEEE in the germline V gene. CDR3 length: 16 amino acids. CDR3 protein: CASSFIPGQSNSPLHF. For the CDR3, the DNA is TGTGCCAGCAGCTTTATCCCGGGACAGTCTAATTCACCCCTCCACTTT.

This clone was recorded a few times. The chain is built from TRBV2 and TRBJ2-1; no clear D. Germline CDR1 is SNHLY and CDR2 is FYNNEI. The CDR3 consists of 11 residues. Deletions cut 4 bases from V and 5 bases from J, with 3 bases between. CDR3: CASSVDNEQFF. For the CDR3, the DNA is TGTGCCAGCAGTGTTGACAATGAGCAGTTCTTC.

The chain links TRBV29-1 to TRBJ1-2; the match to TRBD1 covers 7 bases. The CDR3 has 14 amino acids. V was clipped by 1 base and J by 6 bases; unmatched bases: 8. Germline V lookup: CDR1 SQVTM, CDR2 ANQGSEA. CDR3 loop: CSVEGATGINGYTF. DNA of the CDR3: TGCAGCGTTGAAGGAGCGACAGGGATTAATGGCTACACCTTC.

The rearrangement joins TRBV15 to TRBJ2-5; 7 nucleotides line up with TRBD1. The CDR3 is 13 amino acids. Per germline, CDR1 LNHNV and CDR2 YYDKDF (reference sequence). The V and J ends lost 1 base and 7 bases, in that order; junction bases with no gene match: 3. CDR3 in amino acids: CATSRGAGGTQYF. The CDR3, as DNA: TGTGCCACCAGCAGAGGCGCAGGGGGGACCCAGTACTTC.

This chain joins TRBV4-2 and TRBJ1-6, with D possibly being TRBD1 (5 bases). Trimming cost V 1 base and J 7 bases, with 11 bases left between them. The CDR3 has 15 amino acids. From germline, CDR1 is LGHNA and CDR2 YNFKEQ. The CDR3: CASSQVGASNSPLHF. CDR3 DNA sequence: TGTGCCAGCAGCCAAGTTGGGGCGTCCAATTCACCCCTCCACTTT.